The 21 T cell receptor beta chains below were found in one sample sequenced in a study of blood T cell repertoires in COVID-19. Assay: immunoSEQ multiplex PCR; the TCRdb copy retains only in-frame clones and omits some. The data hold around 180,000 clones, with about 82% observed a single time. Sequencing was done on a sample of PBMCs or T cells enriched from blood (not recorded which). The receptors come from a woman aged 25 to 39 who had recovered from COVID-19.

This clone was seen more than once but under ten times. The chain recombines TRBV9 with TRBJ1-2, with D tentatively TRBD1 (6 bases). Germline V gene lookup returns CDR1 SGDLS and CDR2 YYNGEE. Trimming removed 0 bases at V and 7 bases at J, with 13 bases between. The CDR3 has 14 residues. The CDR3 loop is CASSVAQGSSGYTF. For the CDR3, the DNA is TGTGCCAGCAGCGTAGCCCAGGGGAGTTCTGGCTACACCTTC. The complete variable domain, with remaining parts taken from reference TRBV9 and TRBJ1-2, reads DSGVTQTPKHLITATGQRVTLRCSPRSGDLSVYWYQQSLDQGLQFLIQYYNGEERAKGNILERFSAQQFPDLHSELNLSSLELGDSALYFCASSVAQGSSGYTFGSGTRLTVV.

This clone was seen a single time. This chain connects TRBV28 to TRBJ2-7; TRBD1 is a possible D gene (5 bases). CDR1 MDHEN and CDR2 SYDVKM come from the germline V gene. The CDR3 loop spans 13 amino acids. V was shortened by 6 bases and J by 0 bases, with 9 bases between the two germline ends. The CDR3 loop reads CASSTGNSYEQYF. In DNA, the CDR3 is TGTGCCAGCAGCACAGGTAACTCCTACGAGCAGTACTTC.

This clone was observed a few times. The V gene is TRBV2, the J gene TRBJ2-7; maybe TRBD1 (5 bases). V shed 2 bases and J shed 3 bases, with 14 bases lying between them. The CDR3 has 15 amino acids. CDR1 SNHLY and CDR2 FYNNEI come from the germline V gene. The CDR3 is CASSESSTEIYEQYF. The CDR3 DNA sequence: TGTGCCAGCAGTGAATCTTCGACAGAAATCTACGAGCAGTACTTC.

The chain has TRBV6-6 and TRBJ2-5, with D tentatively TRBD2 (5 bases). CDR1 MNHNY and CDR2 SVGAGI come from the germline V gene (reference sequence). The CDR3 runs to 15 residues. Trimming removed 5 bases from V and 3 bases from J, with 16 bases in between. DNA of the CDR3: TGTGCCAGCAGTACGGCCCTGAGGAGGAAAGAGACCCAGTACTTC. It specifies CASSTALRRKETQYF.

The chain employs TRBV6-5 and TRBJ1-1; D uncertain. Germline CDR1 MNHEY, CDR2 SVGAGI. V dropped 3 bases and J dropped 4 bases, with 6 bases sitting between them. The CDR3 covers 12 residues. The CDR3 region has the DNA TGTGCCAGCAGTTATCGGGTCACTGAAGCTTTCTTT. This translates into CASSYRVTEAFF.

The genes are TRBV19 and TRBJ2-6, with a tentative D call TRBD1 (5 bases). In germline, CDR1 is LNHDA, CDR2 SQIVND (reference sequence). The CDR3 contains 16 residues. The V end lost 5 bases, the J end lost 1 base, and 12 bases lay between the germline ends. The CDR3 reads CASSRGRQSGANVLTF. CDR3 DNA: TGTGCCAGTAGTCGTGGAAGACAGTCTGGGGCCAACGTCCTGACTTTC.

This rearrangement joins TRBV4-1 to TRBJ1-2; D not certain. The CDR3 covers 16 residues. V shed 0 bases and J shed 4 bases, with 15 bases lying between them. CDR1 MGHRA and CDR2 YSYEKL come from the germline V gene. The CDR3 DNA reads TGCGCCAGCAGCCAAGAAGTCGCGCATTCCTTCTATGGCTACACCTTC. This sequence encodes CASSQEVAHSFYGYTF.

The rearrangement links TRBV6-5 to TRBJ1-3, with 9 bases matching TRBD1. The ends lost 8 bases at V and 5 bases at J; junction bases unmatched: 10. The length of the CDR3 is 15 residues. Germline V gives CDR1 MNHEY, CDR2 SVGAGI. In nucleotides, the CDR3 is TGTGCCAGCGGGCTGGGGACAGGGAAAAGAAACACCATATATTTT. Its protein is CASGLGTGKRNTIYF.

The chain carries TRBV29-1 and TRBJ2-7, with D maybe TRBD2 (5 bases). Looked up from germline, CDR1 is SQVTM and CDR2 is ANQGSEA. V lost 4 bases and J 2 bases, leaving 9 bases between the germline ends. This CDR3 has 12 amino acids. This CDR3 reads CSVGEGPYEQYF. The CDR3 nucleotides read TGCAGCGTTGGAGAGGGCCCCTACGAGCAGTACTTC.

This rearrangement joins TRBV6-4 to TRBJ2-2, with D perhaps TRBD1 (6 bases). CDR3 length: 15 amino acids. Germline CDR1 is MRHNA and CDR2 is SNTAGT. V lost 6 bases and J lost 6, with 17 bases in between. CDR3 coding DNA: TGTGCCAGCAGAAACCGGGACAATACCCCCGGGGAGCTGTTTTTT. Its translation is CASRNRDNTPGELFF.

This chain links TRBV28 with TRBJ2-7; no definite D call. The CDR3 length is 15 residues. Germline CDR1 and CDR2: MDHEN and SYDVKM. The V gene lost 6 bases and the J gene lost 2 bases, with 17 bases spanning the gap. DNA for the CDR3: TGTGCCAGCAGATTCTCCTCGACAAGGACCTACGAGCAGTACTTC. Translated, it gives CASRFSSTRTYEQYF.

The chain has TRBV28 and TRBJ1-2; D is ambiguous. The CDR3 is 12 residues long. Germline CDR1 reads MDHEN; CDR2 reads SYDVKM. V was trimmed by 2 bases and J by 2 bases, leaving 3 bases between them. The CDR3 loop reads CASSLLNYGYTF. CDR3 DNA sequence: TGTGCCAGCAGTTTACTAAACTATGGCTACACCTTC.

The table lists this clone with a few counts. The chain employs TRBV4-1 and TRBJ2-7; possible D gene TRBD2, 5 bases. The CDR3 loop spans 15 amino acids. V dropped 0 bases and J dropped 3 bases, with 12 bases sitting between them. Germline CDR1 reads MGHRA; CDR2 reads YSYEKL. CDR3 amino acids: CASSQESERNYEQYF. CDR3 DNA: TGCGCCAGCAGCCAAGAATCCGAGCGGAACTACGAGCAGTACTTC.

The rearrangement uses TRBV18 and TRBJ2-1; TRBD2 is a possible D gene (6 bases). The CDR3 runs 14 residues. V was trimmed by 6 bases and J by 7 bases, leaving 16 bases between them. Looked up from germline, CDR1 is KGHSH and CDR2 is LQKENI. CDR3 sequence reads: CASSTGRDGNEQFF. The CDR3 region has the DNA TGTGCCAGCTCCACCGGGCGGGACGGGAATGAGCAGTTCTTC.

The chain uses TRBV6-1 and TRBJ2-1; 7 nucleotides align to TRBD2. CDR1 MNHNS and CDR2 SASEGT come from the germline V gene. Trimming removed 2 bases from V and 9 bases from J; junction bases left unmatched: 4. The CDR3 has 13 residues. The CDR3 loop reads CASSESAGAEQFF. For the CDR3, the DNA is TGTGCCAGCAGTGAATCGGCGGGAGCTGAGCAGTTCTTC.

V is TRBV24-1 and J is TRBJ1-1, with D unclear. Germline CDR1 is KGHDR and CDR2 is SFDVKD. This CDR3 is built from 12 residues. The ends were cut back, 2 bases at V and 4 bases at J, with 4 bases in the middle. The CDR3 nucleotides are TGTGCCACCAGTGATTACGGCACTGAAGCTTTCTTT. It specifies CATSDYGTEAFF.

The V call is TRBV28, the J call TRBJ1-5; D is undetermined. From germline, CDR1 is MDHEN and CDR2 SYDVKM. The CDR3 loop spans 13 amino acids. The V end was cut by 3 bases, the J end by 7 bases, with 10 bases between. This CDR3 is CASSFRVGQPQHF. The CDR3 region has the DNA TGTGCCAGCAGTTTCCGGGTCGGACAGCCCCAGCATTTT. Variable domain in full (rest from reference TRBV28 and TRBJ1-5): DVKVTQSSRYLVKRTGEKVFLECVQDMDHENMFWYRQDPGLGLRLIYFSYDVKMKEKGDIPEGYSVSREKKERFSLILESASTNQTSMYLCASSFRVGQPQHFGDGTRLSIL.

This chain uses TRBV3-1 (or the pseudogene TRBV3-2) with TRBJ2-1; D not certain. V was pared by 0 bases and J by 3 bases, with 12 bases between. The CDR3 is made up of 16 amino acids. Germline loops: CDR1 LGHDT, CDR2 YNNKEL (reference sequence). The CDR3 sequence is CASSQDGGTYYNEQFF. The CDR3 DNA follows: TGTGCCAGCAGCCAAGATGGCGGAACGTACTACAATGAGCAGTTCTTC.

V is TRBV28 and J is TRBJ2-7; TRBD2 matches 9 bases. The CDR3 runs 15 residues. V lost 7 bases and J lost 4; bases outside the gene matches: 11. CDR1 is MDHEN, CDR2 SYDVKM, per germline. The CDR3 DNA reads TGTGCCAGCATCGAAGGAGCGGGAGGTGCGTACGAGCAGTACTTC. Amino acids: CASIEGAGGAYEQYF.

J is TRBJ1-1 and V is TRBV19; 9 bases are shared with TRBD1. The J segment lost 1 base and the V segment lost 5 bases, leaving 2 bases of the junction unmatched. The CDR3 covers 14 residues. CDR1 is LNHDA, CDR2 SQIVND, per germline (reference sequence). CDR3 DNA: TGTGCCAGTAGTGCGGGACAGGGGAACACTGAAGCTTTCTTT. This encodes CASSAGQGNTEAFF.

V and J are TRBV13 and TRBJ2-7; weak D call: TRBD1 (5 bases). The CDR3 totals 15 residues. CDR1 is PRHDT and CDR2 is FYEKMQ in the germline V gene (reference sequence). Deletions cut 3 bases from V and 2 bases from J, with 14 bases between. The CDR3 DNA follows: TGTGCCAGCAGCTTGGGGCGGCTTTTGACCTACGAGCAGTACTTC. Its protein product is CASSLGRLLTYEQYF.